The TCR beta chain described here comes from a study of metastatic and nonmetastatic thyroid tumors. Study conclusions and caveats: It was reported that TCR beta diversity was significantly higher in malignant thyroid tumors than benign nodules, in blood and tumor.

Regarding this clone: Its antigen is still unknown.

How the authors handled the data: Using the CDR3 differences seen across clinicopathological groups, the authors built a distant-metastasis classifier for papillary thyroid cancer, which was meant to discriminate distant-metastatic patients. TCRdb re-analyzed the PCR reads through MiXCR. TCRdb, not the original authors, processed these V and J calls. The table records 15,000 to 20,000 clones, approximately 30% of them present only once. All patients were treatment-naive before thyroid surgery. The sequence was obtained from a female donor with papillary thyroid cancer or a benign thyroid nodule (not recorded which). Some clones in this sample may be carry-over from other donors' samples. Sequenced material: adjacent normal tissue.

DNA of the CDR3: TGTGCCAGCAGCCTTAGCGGCACCGGGGAGCTGTTTTTT. Residues: CASSLSGTGELFF. The J gene is TRBJ2-2, the V gene TRBV11-1, with D possibly being TRBD2 (6 bases). Germline assignment: CDR1 SGHAT and CDR2 FQDESV (reference sequence). Trimming took 5 bases from V and 4 from J, leaving 8 bases between them. The CDR3 contains 13 residues.